The clone carrying this T cell receptor (beta chain) was recorded many times. Its antigen is still unknown. One entry per CDR3 protein results from TCRdb running MiXCR on the PCR reads. The data hold about 640,000 distinct CDR3 sequences, with approximately 20% observed a single time. The data stem from a study of molecular identifiers for immune sequencing clone quantification. Study-wide findings and caveats: Effector cells had over 97% of their molecules in clones above 20 RNA copies, while naive cells had under 1%.

Germline V gene lookup returns CDR1 DFQATT and CDR2 SNEGSKA (reference sequence). Between the trimmed V and J ends, which lost 5 bases and 0 bases, there was a span of 8 bases. CDR3 length equals 13 residues. This chain connects TRBV20-1 to TRBJ1-5; D gene uncertain. The sequence was obtained from a human donor in good health. Some libraries in this study had Jurkat cell RNA spiked in. The sequenced sample consisted of naive CD8+ T cells from blood, with Jurkat cell RNA spiked in. The subset: FACS-sorted CD8+CD4-CCR7+CD45RA+ naive T cells. The CDR3 DNA reads as TGCAGTGCTGTACCCTATAGCAATCAGCCCCAGCATTTT. Amino acid sequence: CSAVPYSNQPQHF.